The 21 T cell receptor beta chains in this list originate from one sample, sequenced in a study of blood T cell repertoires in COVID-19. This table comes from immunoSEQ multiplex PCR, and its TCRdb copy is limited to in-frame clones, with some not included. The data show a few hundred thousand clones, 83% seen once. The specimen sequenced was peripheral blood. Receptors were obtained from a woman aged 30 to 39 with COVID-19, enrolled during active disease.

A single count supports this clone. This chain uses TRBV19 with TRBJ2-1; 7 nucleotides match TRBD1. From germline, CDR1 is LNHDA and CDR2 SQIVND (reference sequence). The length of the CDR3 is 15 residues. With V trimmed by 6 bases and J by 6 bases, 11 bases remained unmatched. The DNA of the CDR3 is TGTGCCAGTAGATTCTTAGGGGGCCCATCCAATGAGCAGTTCTTC. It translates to CASRFLGGPSNEQFF.

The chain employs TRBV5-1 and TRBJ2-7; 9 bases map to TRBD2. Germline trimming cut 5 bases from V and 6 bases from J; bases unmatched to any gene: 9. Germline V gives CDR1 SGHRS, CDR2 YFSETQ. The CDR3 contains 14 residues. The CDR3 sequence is CASRPAGGSGEQYF. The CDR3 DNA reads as TGCGCCAGCAGGCCAGCGGGAGGTAGTGGCGAGCAGTACTTC. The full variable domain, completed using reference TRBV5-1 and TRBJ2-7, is KAGVTQTPRYLIKTRGQQVTLSCSPISGHRSVSWYQQTPGQGLQFLFEYFSETQRNKGNFPGRFSGRQFSNSRSEMNVSTLELGDSALYLCASRPAGGSGEQYFGPGTRLTVT.

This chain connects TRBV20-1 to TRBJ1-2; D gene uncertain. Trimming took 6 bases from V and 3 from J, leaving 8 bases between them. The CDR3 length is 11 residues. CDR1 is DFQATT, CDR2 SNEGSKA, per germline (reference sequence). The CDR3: CSARADYGYTF. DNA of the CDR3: TGCAGTGCGCGGGCGGACTATGGCTACACCTTC.

The CDR3 DNA is TGCGCCAGCAGCTTGGGCCTAGCGGGGTCTTACAATGAGCAGTTCTTC. It specifies CASSLGLAGSYNEQFF. V gene TRBV5-1 combines with J gene TRBJ2-1, with TRBD2 identical over 9 bases. There are 16 residues in the CDR3. Unmatched junction bases numbered 5, after V lost 0 bases and J lost 4 bases. From germline, CDR1 is SGHRS and CDR2 YFSETQ.

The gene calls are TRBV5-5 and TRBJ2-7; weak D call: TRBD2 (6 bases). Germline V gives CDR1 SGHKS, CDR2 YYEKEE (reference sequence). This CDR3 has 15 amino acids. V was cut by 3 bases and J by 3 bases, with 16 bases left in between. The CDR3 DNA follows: TGTGCCAGCAGCTACGGACCGGGGGAATACTACGAGCAGTACTTC. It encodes CASSYGPGEYYEQYF. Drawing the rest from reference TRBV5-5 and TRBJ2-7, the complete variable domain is DAGVTQSPTHLIKTRGQQVTLRCSPISGHKSVSWYQQVLGQGPQFIFQYYEKEERGRGNFPDRFSARQFPNYSSELNVNALLLGDSALYLCASSYGPGEYYEQYFGPGTRLTVT.

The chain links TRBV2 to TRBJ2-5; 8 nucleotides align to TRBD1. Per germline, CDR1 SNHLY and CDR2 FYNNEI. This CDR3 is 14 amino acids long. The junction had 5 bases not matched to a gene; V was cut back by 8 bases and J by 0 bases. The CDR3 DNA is TGTGCCAGCCGAAGGACAGGGTACCAAGAGACCCAGTACTTC. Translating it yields CASRRTGYQETQYF.

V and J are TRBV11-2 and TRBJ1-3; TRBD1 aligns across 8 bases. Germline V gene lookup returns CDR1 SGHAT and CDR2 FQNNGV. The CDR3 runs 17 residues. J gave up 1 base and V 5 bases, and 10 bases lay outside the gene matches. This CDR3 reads CASSQRGDRRSGNTIYF. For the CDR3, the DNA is TGTGCCAGCAGCCAAAGGGGGGACAGGAGGTCTGGAAACACCATATATTTT.

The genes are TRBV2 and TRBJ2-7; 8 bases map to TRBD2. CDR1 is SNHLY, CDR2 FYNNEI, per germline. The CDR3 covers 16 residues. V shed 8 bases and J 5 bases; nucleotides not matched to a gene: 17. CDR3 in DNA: TGTGCCAGCTTCCCCTGGGAGCGGGAGTCCCCCCACGAGCAGTACTTC. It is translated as CASFPWERESPHEQYF.

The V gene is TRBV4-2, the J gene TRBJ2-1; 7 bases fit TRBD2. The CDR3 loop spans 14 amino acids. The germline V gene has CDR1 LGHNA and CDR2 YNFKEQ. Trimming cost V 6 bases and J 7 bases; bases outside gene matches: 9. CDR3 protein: CASSSERGVNEQFF. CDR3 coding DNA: TGTGCCAGCAGTTCGGAGCGGGGCGTAAATGAGCAGTTCTTC.

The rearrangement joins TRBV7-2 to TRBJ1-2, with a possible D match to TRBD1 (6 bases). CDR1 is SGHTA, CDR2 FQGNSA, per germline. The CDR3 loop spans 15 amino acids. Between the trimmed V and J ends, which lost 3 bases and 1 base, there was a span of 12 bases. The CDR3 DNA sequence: TGTGCCAGCAGCTTTTCGACAGGAGTTAACTATGGCTACACCTTC. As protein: CASSFSTGVNYGYTF. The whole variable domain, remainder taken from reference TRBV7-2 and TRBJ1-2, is GAGVSQSPSNKVTEKGKDVELRCDPISGHTALYWYRQSLGQGLEFLIYFQGNSAPDKSGLPSDRFSAERTGGSVSTLTIQRTQQEDSAVYLCASSFSTGVNYGYTFGSGTRLTVV.

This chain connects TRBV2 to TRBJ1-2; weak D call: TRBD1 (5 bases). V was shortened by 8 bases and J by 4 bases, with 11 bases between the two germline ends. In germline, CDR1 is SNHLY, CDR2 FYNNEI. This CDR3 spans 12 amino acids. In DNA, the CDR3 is TGTGCCAGCTCTAGACAGTCCTATGGCTACACCTTC. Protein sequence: CASSRQSYGYTF.

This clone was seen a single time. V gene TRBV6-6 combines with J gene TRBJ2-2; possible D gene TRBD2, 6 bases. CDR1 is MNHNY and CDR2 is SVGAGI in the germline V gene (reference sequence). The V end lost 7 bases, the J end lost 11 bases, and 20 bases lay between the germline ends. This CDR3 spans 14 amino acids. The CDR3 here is CASTLREAGGELFF. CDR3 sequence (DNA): TGTGCCAGCACCCTGAGGGAAGCGGGCGGTGAGCTGTTTTTT.

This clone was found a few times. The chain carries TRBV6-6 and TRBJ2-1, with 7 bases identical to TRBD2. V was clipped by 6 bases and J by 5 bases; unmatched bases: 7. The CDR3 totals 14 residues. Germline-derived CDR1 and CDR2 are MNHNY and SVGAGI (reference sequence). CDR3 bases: TGTGCCAGCAGCTCCCTAGCGGTTCACAATGAGCAGTTCTTC. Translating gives CASSSLAVHNEQFF.

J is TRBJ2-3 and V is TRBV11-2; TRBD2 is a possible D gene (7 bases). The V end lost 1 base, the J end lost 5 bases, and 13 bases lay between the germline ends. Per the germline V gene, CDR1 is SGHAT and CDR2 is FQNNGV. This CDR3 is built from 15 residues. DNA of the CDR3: TGTGCCAGCAGCTTAGGATTAAGGGGGGGAGATACGCAGTATTTT. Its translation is CASSLGLRGGDTQYF.

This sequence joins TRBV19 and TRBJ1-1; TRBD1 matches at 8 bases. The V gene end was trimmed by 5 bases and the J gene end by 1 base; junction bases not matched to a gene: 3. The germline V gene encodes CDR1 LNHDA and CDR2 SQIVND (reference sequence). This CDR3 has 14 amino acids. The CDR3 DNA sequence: TGTGCCAGTAGTGACAGGGGCCAGAACACTGAAGCTTTCTTT. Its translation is CASSDRGQNTEAFF.

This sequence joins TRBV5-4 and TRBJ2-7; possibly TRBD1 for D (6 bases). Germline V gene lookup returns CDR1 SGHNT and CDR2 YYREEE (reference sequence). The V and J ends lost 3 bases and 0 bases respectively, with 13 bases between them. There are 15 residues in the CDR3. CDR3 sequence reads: CASSYSRDNSYEQYF. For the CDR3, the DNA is TGTGCCAGCAGCTACAGCCGGGACAACTCCTACGAGCAGTACTTC.

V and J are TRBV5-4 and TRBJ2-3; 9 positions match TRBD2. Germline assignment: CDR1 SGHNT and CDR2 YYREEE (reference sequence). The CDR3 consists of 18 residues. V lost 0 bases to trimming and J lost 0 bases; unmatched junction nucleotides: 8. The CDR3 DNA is TGTGCCAGCAGCTTGGGTGGCGGGGGGGCCCACAGCACAGATACGCAGTATTTT. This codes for CASSLGGGGAHSTDTQYF.

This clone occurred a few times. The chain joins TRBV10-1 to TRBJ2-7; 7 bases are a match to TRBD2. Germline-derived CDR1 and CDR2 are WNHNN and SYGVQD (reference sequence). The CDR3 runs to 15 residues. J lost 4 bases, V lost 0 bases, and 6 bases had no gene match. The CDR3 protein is CASSESWWGGYEQYF. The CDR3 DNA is TGCGCCAGCAGTGAGTCATGGTGGGGGGGATACGAGCAGTACTTC.

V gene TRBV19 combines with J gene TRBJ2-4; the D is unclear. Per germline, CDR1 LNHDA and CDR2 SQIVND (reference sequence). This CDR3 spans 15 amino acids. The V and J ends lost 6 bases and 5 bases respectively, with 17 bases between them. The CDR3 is CASSLPVGQENIQYF. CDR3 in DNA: TGTGCCAGTAGCCTCCCCGTGGGCCAGGAAAACATTCAGTACTTC.

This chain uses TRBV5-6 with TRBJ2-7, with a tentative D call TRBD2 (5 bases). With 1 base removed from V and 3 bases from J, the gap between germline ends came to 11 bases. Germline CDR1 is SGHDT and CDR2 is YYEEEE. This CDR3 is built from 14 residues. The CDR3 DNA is TGTGCCAGCAGCTTGTTTCCGGGAAACTACGAGCAGTACTTC. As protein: CASSLFPGNYEQYF.

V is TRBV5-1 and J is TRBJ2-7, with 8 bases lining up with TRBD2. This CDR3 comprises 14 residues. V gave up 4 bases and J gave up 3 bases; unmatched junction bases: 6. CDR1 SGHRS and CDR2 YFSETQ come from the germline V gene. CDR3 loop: CASSRTSLLYEQYF. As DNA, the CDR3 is TGCGCCAGCAGCCGGACTAGCCTACTCTACGAGCAGTACTTC.